The rows below give T cell receptor beta chains drawn from one sample of a study of low-dose radiotherapy and immunotherapy resistance in tumors. TCRdb ran MiXCR on the reads and lists one entry per CDR3 protein. The sample comprises about 30,000 distinct CDR3 sequences, under 55% of which are singletons, and approximately 6% rests with the top ten. The sequences come from PBMCs, collected after low-dose radiotherapy plus immunotherapy. Source of these receptors: a male donor with gallbladder cancer. Each CDR3 is given with its conserved first and last residue. A D gene is named only where the DNA matches it firmly. Not all rows give a size; the values are once, few, many and, for expanded clones, a class.

many	TRBV28	TRBD1	TRBJ2-5	TGTGCCAGCAGCCCGCTTGGGCAGGGGGCGGAAGAGACCCAGTACTTC	CASSPLGQGAEETQYF
NA	TRBV20-1	NA	TRBJ2-5	TGCAGTGCCAGCCATTGGCAAGGCAAAGAGACCCAGTACTTC	CSASHWQGKETQYF
NA	TRBV6-2/TRBV6-3	TRBD1	TRBJ1-2	TGTGCCAGCAGTGGCCGGTCCTCGGGACAGGGCGGTTATGGCTACACCTTC	CASSGRSSGQGGYGYTF
many	TRBV7-2	NA	TRBJ2-3	TGTGCCAGCAGCTTACTTTGGGGGAGAACAGATACGCAGTATTTT	CASSLLWGRTDTQYF
few	TRBV20-1	NA	TRBJ2-5	TGCAGTGCTAGGAGAAACAGGGACGAGACCCAGTACTTC	CSARRNRDETQYF
NA	TRBV4-3	NA	TRBJ2-1	TGCGCCAGCAGCCAAGACCGGGACAACATCAATGAGCAGTTCTTC	CASSQDRDNINEQFF
NA	TRBV19	TRBD2	TRBJ2-5	TGTGCCAGTAGTATAGAGTATCTAGCGGGGTTCGAGACCCAGTACTTC	CASSIEYLAGFETQYF
NA	TRBV9	TRBD2	TRBJ2-7	TGTGCCAGCAGCGTGTCCCCTAGCGGGACCTACGAGCAGTACTTC	CASSVSPSGTYEQYF
NA	TRBV7-6	TRBD1	TRBJ1-3	TGTGCCAGCAGCCCTATGACAGGGGCTGGAAACACCATATATTTT	CASSPMTGAGNTIYF
once	TRBV6-1	NA	TRBJ2-1	TGTGCCAGCAGGGCCGGAAACAATGAGCAGTTCTTC	CASRAGNNEQFF
medium-sized	TRBV10-3	NA	TRBJ2-1	TGTGCCATCAGTGAAACAGCGCAATCAAGGAATGAGCAGTTCTTC	CAISETAQSRNEQFF
many	TRBV7-2	NA	TRBJ2-7	TGTGCCAGCAGCCCCCGGGGGCTCCCCTACGAGCAGTACTTC	CASSPRGLPYEQYF
many	TRBV2	NA	TRBJ2-7	TGTGCCAGCAGTGAAGGTGCTGTCGAGCAGTACTTC	CASSEGAVEQYF
many	TRBV2	TRBD1	TRBJ1-1	TGTGCCAGCGGAGGGGACAGGGTCTCTGAAGCTTTCTTT	CASGGDRVSEAFF
few	TRBV20-1	TRBD2	TRBJ2-7	TGCAGTGCTAGAACGACTAGCGGGGGCCCGGAGCAGTACTTC	CSARTTSGGPEQYF
medium-sized	TRBV5-4	NA	TRBJ2-7	TGTGCCAGCAGCTTGGATCCGAGCTCCTACGAGCAGTACTTC	CASSLDPSSYEQYF
NA	TRBV20-1	TRBD2	TRBJ2-5	TGCAGTGCTAGGAGGAGCGGGAGAGAGGAGGAGACCCAGTACTTC	CSARRSGREEETQYF
NA	TRBV12-3/TRBV12-4	NA	TRBJ2-1	TGTGCCAGCAGTTCCCAGGGGCTGGCCTCGGATGAGCAGTTCTTC	CASSSQGLASDEQFF
many	TRBV4-1	NA	TRBJ2-3	TGCGCCAGCAGCCAAGAGTTGGGGACGCAGTATTTT	CASSQELGTQYF
NA	TRBV28	TRBD1	TRBJ2-3	TGTGCCAGCCCGCGCCCGGGACAGGGACCGACAGATACGCAGTATTTT	CASPRPGQGPTDTQYF
NA	TRBV20-1	NA	TRBJ1-3	TGCAGTGCTAGGGGACGGAACTCTGGAAACACCATATATTTT	CSARGRNSGNTIYF
many	TRBV12-5	NA	TRBJ2-1	TGTGCCCCGGGCCGGGAAGTCGAATTCTTC	CAPGREVEFF
NA	TRBV25-1	TRBD1	TRBJ1-6	TGTGCCAGCAGTGATGAGGCAGGGGGCTATTCACCCCTCCACTTT	CASSDEAGGYSPLHF
NA	TRBV20-1	NA	TRBJ2-3	TGCAGTGCTAGACAACGAAAGGGCGCCACAGATACGCAGTATTTT	CSARQRKGATDTQYF
medium-sized	TRBV28	NA	TRBJ2-5	TGTGCCAGCAGTTCACAAACCGAACGGGTCCGTGAGACCCAGTACTTC	CASSSQTERVRETQYF
NA	TRBV13	NA	TRBJ2-2	TGTGCCAGCAGCCTTTCCCGCCAGTACGGGGAGCTGTTTTTT	CASSLSRQYGELFF
many	TRBV20-1	TRBD2	TRBJ2-5	TGCAGTGCTAGGGCGCGGCGGGAGGCCCTGATGGAGACCCAGTACTTC	CSARARREALMETQYF
NA	TRBV19	NA	TRBJ1-5	TGTGCCAGCACAGGCTACCGACAGCCCCAGCATTTT	CASTGYRQPQHF
NA	TRBV28	NA	TRBJ1-5	TGTGCCAGCAGCCTTGTCCCTAGCAATCAGCCCCAGCATTTT	CASSLVPSNQPQHF
NA	TRBV20-1	TRBD1	TRBJ2-4	TGCAGTGCTAGAGATTCAGGGGGCTTAAACATTCAGTACTTC	CSARDSGGLNIQYF